Presented here are 4 T cell receptor beta chains from one specimen sequenced in a study of blood T cell repertoires in COVID-19. Sequencing used immunoSEQ multiplex PCR; TCRdb keeps in-frame clones, though not all of them. The sample shows under 150,000 clones, around 82% of them seen only once. The sample was peripheral blood. These receptors came from a man aged 55 to 69 with acute or convalescent COVID-19.

This clone has a handful of counts. The genes are TRBV3-1 (or the pseudogene TRBV3-2) and TRBJ2-1; 10 nucleotides line up with TRBD2. In germline, CDR1 is LGHDT, CDR2 YNNKEL (reference sequence). V shed 4 bases, J shed 4 bases, and the junction held 7 bases outside the gene matches. The CDR3 is 16 residues long. The CDR3 spells CASSPESSGSYNEQFF. The CDR3 nucleotides are TGTGCCAGCAGCCCAGAATCTAGCGGGAGTTACAATGAGCAGTTCTTC.

The chain carries TRBV4-1 and TRBJ1-2; D uncertain. Germline V gene data show CDR1 as MGHRA and CDR2 as YSYEKL. V was clipped by 1 base and J by 9 bases, with 12 bases between them. The CDR3 length is 13 residues. The CDR3 loop is CASSQGTKDSYTF. The CDR3 nucleotides read TGCGCCAGCAGCCAAGGGACTAAGGATAGCTACACCTTC.

The chain has TRBV7-8 and TRBJ2-2; a weak D match, TRBD2 (6 bases). The CDR3 runs 16 residues. Trimming removed 6 bases from V and 1 base from J, with 15 bases in between. Looked up from germline, CDR1 is SGHVS and CDR2 is FQNEAQ. CDR3 loop: CASRHPGLENTGELFF. The CDR3 nucleotides are TGTGCCAGCAGGCATCCGGGACTGGAGAACACCGGGGAGCTGTTTTTT.

A word on this clone: Additional DNA sequences in this sample encode the identical CDR3. The chain has TRBV5-1 and TRBJ1-6, with 7 positions matching TRBD1. Germline V gene sequence: CDR1 SGHRS, CDR2 YFSETQ. After removal of 0 bases from V and 9 bases from J, the junction contained 3 bases not matched to a gene. CDR3 length: 14 amino acids. Here the CDR3 reads CASSLGQGGSPLHF. Here the CDR3 DNA reads TGCGCCAGCAGCTTGGGACAGGGAGGTTCACCCCTCCACTTT.